The entry below describes one T cell receptor (beta chain). Its cognate antigen is unknown. The source of the sample is a study of cytomegalovirus exposure and HLA in healthy donors. The PCR ran on 60 Vbeta and 13 Jbeta primers. The table came from immunoSEQ multiplex PCR; TCRdb's copy has only in-frame clones and leaves some out. The sample yields roughly 190,000 clones, over 65% seen once. Regarding the study as a whole: The only immune exposure information that was available was CMV serostatus.

V lost 4 bases to trimming and J lost 1 base; unmatched junction nucleotides: 4. Germline loops: CDR1 KGHSH, CDR2 LQKENI. The CDR3 runs to 15 residues. The chain couples TRBV18 to TRBJ1-1; TRBD1 matches 9 bases. Specimen: PBMCs. This receptor was identified in a woman aged 45-65 years in good health and CMV-seropositive. The CDR3 is CASSLEGQGNTEAFF. The CDR3 DNA is TGTGCCAGCTCACTCGAGGGACAGGGGAACACTGAAGCTTTCTTT.